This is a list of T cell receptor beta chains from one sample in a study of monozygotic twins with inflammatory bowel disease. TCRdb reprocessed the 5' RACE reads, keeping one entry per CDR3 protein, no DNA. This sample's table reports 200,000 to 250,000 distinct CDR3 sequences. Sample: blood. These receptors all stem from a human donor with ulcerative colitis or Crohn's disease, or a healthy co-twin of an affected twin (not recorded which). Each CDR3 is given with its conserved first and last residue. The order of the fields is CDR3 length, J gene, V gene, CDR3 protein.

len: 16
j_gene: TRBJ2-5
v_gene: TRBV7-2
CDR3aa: CASSPQLGGRQETQYF

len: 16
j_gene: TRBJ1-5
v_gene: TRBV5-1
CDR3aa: CASSPDPGGPNQPQHF

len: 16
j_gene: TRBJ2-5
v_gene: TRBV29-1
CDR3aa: CSVEFGWTGGHETQYF

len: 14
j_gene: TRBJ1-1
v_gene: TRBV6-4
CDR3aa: CASSENTGGTEAFF

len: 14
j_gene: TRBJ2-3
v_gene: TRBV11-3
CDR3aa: CASSPRGAGETQYF

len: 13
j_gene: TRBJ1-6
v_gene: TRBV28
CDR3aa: CASRAHSNSPLHF

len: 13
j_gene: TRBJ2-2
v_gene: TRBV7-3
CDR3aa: CASSLTLTGELFF

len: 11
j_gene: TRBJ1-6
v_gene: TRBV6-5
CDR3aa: CASSQGGPLHF

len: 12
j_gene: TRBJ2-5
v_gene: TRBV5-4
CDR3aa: CASSWGQETQYF

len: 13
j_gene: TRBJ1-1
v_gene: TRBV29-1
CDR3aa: CSANRGQNTEAFF

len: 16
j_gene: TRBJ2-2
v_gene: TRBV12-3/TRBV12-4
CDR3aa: CASSPGSGGGTGELFF

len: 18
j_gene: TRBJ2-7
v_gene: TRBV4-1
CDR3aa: CASSQPRTDSPSSYEQYF

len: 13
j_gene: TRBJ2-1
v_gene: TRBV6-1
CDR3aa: CASERDPYNEQFF

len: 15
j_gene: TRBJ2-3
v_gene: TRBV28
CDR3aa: CASSPLGGSTDTQYF

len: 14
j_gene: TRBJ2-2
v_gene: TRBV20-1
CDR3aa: CSARQGWDTGELFF

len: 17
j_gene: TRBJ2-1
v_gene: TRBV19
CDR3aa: CASSIVPGRGSYNEQFF

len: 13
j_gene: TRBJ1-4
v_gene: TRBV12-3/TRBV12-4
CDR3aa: CASSTGQKEKLSF

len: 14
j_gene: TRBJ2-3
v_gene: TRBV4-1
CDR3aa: CASSQGQTTDTQYF

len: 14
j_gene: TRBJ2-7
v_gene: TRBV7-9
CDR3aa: CASSHADRVYEQYF

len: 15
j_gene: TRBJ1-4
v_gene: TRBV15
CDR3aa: CATSRYSTSNEKLFF

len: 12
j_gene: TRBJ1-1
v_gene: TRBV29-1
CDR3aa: CSVAGANTEAFF

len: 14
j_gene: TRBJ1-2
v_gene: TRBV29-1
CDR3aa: CSVKGTGSNYGYTF

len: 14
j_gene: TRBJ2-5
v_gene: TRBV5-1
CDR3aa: CASSRTGDYETQYF

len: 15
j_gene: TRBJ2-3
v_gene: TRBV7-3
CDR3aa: CASSSLTSDTDTQYF

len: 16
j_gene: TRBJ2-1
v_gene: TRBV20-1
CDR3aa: CSARDGYRDLVDEQFF

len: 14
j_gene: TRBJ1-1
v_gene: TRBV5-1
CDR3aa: CASSLRGGSTEAFF

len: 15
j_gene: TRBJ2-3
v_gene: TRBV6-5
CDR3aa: CASSYGLTSTDTQYF

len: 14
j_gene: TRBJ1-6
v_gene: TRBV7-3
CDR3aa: CASSETGLNSPLHF

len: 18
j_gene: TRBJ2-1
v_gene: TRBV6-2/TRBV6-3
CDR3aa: CASSYGPRARLVNNEQFF

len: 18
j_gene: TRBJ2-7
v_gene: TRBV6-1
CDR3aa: CASSEALSPEGVTYEQYF

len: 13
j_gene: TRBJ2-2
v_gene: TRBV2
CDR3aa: CASRADNTGELFF

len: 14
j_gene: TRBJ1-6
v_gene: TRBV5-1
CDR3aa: CASSLVTDSPPLHF

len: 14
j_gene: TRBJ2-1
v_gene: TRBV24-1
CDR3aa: CATSDPRRYNEQFF

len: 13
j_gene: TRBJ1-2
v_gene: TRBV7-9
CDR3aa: CASSYDTGYGYTF

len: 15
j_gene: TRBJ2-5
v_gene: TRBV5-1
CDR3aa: CASSLPVGQGETQYF

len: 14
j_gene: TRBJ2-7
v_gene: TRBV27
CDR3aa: CASKIPGPFYEQYF

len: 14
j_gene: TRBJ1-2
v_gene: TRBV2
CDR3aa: CASSEGGRAAGYTF

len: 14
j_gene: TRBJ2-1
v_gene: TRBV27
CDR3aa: CASTPGLYYNEQFF

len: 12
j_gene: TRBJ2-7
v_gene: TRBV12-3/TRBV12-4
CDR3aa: CASSLTRREQYF

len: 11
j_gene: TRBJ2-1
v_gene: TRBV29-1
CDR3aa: CSVEVGTEQFF

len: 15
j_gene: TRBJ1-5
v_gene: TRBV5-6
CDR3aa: CASSLRGVSNQPQHF

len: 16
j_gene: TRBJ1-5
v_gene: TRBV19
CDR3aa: CASSMSRGPSNQPQHF

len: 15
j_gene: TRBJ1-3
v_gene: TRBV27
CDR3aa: CASSSLGAGGNTIYF

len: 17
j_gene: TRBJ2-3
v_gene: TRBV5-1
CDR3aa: CASSLETGAMGTDTQYF

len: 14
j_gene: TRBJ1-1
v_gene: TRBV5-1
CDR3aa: CASSKTGQYTEAFF

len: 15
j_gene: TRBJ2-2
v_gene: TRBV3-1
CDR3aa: CASSQDLAAGGELFF

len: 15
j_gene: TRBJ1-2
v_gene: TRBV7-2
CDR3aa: CASSRRQPIPYGYTF

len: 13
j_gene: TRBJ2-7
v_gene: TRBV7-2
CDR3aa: CASSLDRVGEQYF